Shown below are 13 T cell receptor beta chains from a single sample sequenced in a study of monozygotic twins with inflammatory bowel disease. TCRdb re-called the 5' RACE reads, yielding one record per CDR3 amino acid sequence without DNA. This table holds approximately 200,000 distinct CDR3 sequences. Sequencing was performed on blood. The receptors were gathered from a human donor with ulcerative colitis or Crohn's disease, or a healthy co-twin of an affected twin (not recorded which).

This chain joins TRBV18 and TRBJ2-3. The germline CDR1 and CDR2 sequences are KGHSH and LQKENI. The CDR3 sequence is 13 residues long. The CDR3: CASSPSRRDTQYF.

This sequence joins TRBV3-1 and TRBJ2-3. CDR3 length: 15 amino acids. Germline loops: CDR1 LGHDT, CDR2 YNNKEL (reference sequence). Here the CDR3 reads CASSQDAGVTDTQYF.

The gene calls are TRBV6-5 and TRBJ2-5; no DNA is available, so the TRBD1 call from TCRdb remains unchecked. This CDR3 has 12 amino acids. Germline V gene lookup returns CDR1 MNHEY and CDR2 SVGAGI. The CDR3 sequence is CASSSPGETQYF.

The gene calls are TRBV10-2 and TRBJ2-1; no DNA is available, so the TRBD2 call from TCRdb remains unchecked. The germline V gene encodes CDR1 WSHSY and CDR2 SAAADI. CDR3 length equals 16 residues. The CDR3 region is CASRGTSGGDYNEQFF.

The chain joins TRBV12-3 or TRBV12-4 to TRBJ1-6. CDR3 size: 15 residues. The CDR3 region is CASSLGGRSYSPLHF.

V gene TRBV7-9 combines with J gene TRBJ1-4; TCRdb outputs TRBD1, but without DNA this stays unchecked. Germline CDR1 and CDR2: SEHNR and FQNEAQ (reference sequence). The CDR3 is 15 amino acids. This CDR3 is CASSLGDRVLEKLFF.

This chain links TRBV7-2 with TRBJ2-2; without DNA, the TCRdb call of TRBD1 cannot be checked. The CDR3 extends over 14 amino acids. Germline V gives CDR1 SGHTA, CDR2 FQGNSA. CDR3 protein: CASSTDNLTGELFF.

The chain recombines TRBV12-3 or TRBV12-4 with TRBJ2-4; TCRdb's D call, TRBD1, is unchecked because there is no DNA. CDR3 length: 14 residues. The CDR3 sequence: CASSPGGSRGIQYF.

J is TRBJ2-6 and V is TRBV18; the TCRdb call, TRBD1, lacks DNA for checking. The CDR3 loop spans 15 amino acids. Looked up from germline, CDR1 is KGHSH and CDR2 is LQKENI. The CDR3 here is CASSPLRAGANVLTF.

The chain uses TRBV5-6 and TRBJ2-3; the D call from TCRdb, TRBD1, cannot be confirmed without DNA. In germline, CDR1 is SGHDT, CDR2 YYEEEE. This CDR3 region has 15 residues. The CDR3 protein is CASSTTGGATDTQYF. Based on the CDR3 plus reference TRBV5-6 and TRBJ2-3, the full variable domain is DAGVTQSPTHLIKTRGQQVTLRCSPKSGHDTVSWYQQALGQGPQFIFQYYEEEERQRGNFPDRFSGHQFPNYSSELNVNALLLGDSALYLCASSTTGGATDTQYFGPGTRLTVL.

The CDR3 spells CASRWLRGTRETQYF. The chain carries TRBV2 and TRBJ2-5; TCRdb calls TRBD1, which cannot be checked without DNA. There are 15 residues in the CDR3. CDR1 is SNHLY, CDR2 FYNNEI, per germline.

This chain uses TRBV5-4 with TRBJ2-3; the TCRdb D gene call, TRBD1, has no DNA to confirm it. Per germline, CDR1 SGHNT and CDR2 YYREEE (reference sequence). CDR3 size: 16 residues. The CDR3 here is CASSPPTGGSTDTQYF. Variable domain in full (rest from reference TRBV5-4 and TRBJ2-3): ETGVTQSPTHLIKTRGQQVTLRCSSQSGHNTVSWYQQALGQGPQFIFQYYREEENGRGNFPPRFSGLQFPNYSSELNVNALELDDSALYLCASSPPTGGSTDTQYFGPGTRLTVL.

The chain recombines TRBV27 with TRBJ1-2; TCRdb reports TRBD1, a call that lacks DNA to check it against. CDR3 size: 15 residues. CDR1 is MNHEY and CDR2 is SMNVEV in the germline V gene (reference sequence). The CDR3 spells CASSSRGQGVYGYTF.